The TCR beta chain described here comes from a study of blood T cell repertoires in COVID-19. Across the study: The United States, Italy and Spain were the sources of the acute and convalescent COVID-19 samples. Sources were T cells, B-cell-depleted T cells, or PBMCs; the material itself was cDNA or gDNA.

In the authors' workflow: Counts of nucleated cells, estimated from reference gene primer amplification, were obtained. Assay used: immunoSEQ multiplex PCR; TCRdb lists only in-frame clones, some missing. The DNA was the basis for D and trimming; V, J and clone size are from that table. The data contain around 150,000 clones, 75% to 90% of them singletons. This CDR3 has 17 residues. Unmatched junction bases numbered 10, after V lost 2 bases and J lost 2 bases. Germline-derived CDR1 and CDR2 are SGHRS and YFSETQ. This clone was counted only a few times. Exposed participants encountered a COVID-19 case during the 2 weeks preceding study entry.

The origin of this receptor is a man between 65 and 85 years old who had been exposed to COVID-19. The V call is TRBV5-1, the J call TRBJ2-3; 8 bases are a match to TRBD2. Specimen: PBMCs or T cells enriched from blood (not recorded which). The CDR3 reads CASSLGQAGAPTDTQYF. CDR3 sequence (DNA): TGCGCCAGCAGCTTAGGCCAAGCGGGGGCCCCCACAGATACGCAGTATTTT.